This TCR beta chain was sequenced for a study of blood T cells in healthy people across ages. With V trimmed by 5 bases and J by 10 bases, 7 bases remained unmatched. This CDR3 contains 14 residues. Germline CDR1 SEHNR, CDR2 FQNEAQ (reference sequence). With a J-beta primer mix and a sample-barcoded 5' primer, a second PCR ran about 7 to 12 cycles. MiXCR, run by TCRdb on the 5' RACE reads, gives a single entry per CDR3 protein. The data show some 690,000 distinct CDR3 sequences, 22% seen once. The rearrangement links TRBV7-9 to TRBJ1-4; TRBD1 matches 10 bases. The TCR was taken from a man aged 65 to 79 in good health. The sequenced sample consisted of blood. DNA for the CDR3: TGTGCCAGCAGCGGACAGGGGGTCGCTCGAAAACTGTTTTTT. Translated: CASSGQGVARKLFF.